This record concerns one T cell receptor beta chain sequence. What it binds is not known. Researchers ran the assay at a deep level. Assay used: immunoSEQ multiplex PCR; TCRdb lists only in-frame clones, some missing. Of 550,000 to 600,000 clones detected, around 78% appear once; the ten largest clones hold about 12%. The data originate from a study of shared clonotypes between healthy human individuals. Healthy HIV-negative adults with no recent acute infections or vaccinations were recruited as donors. Adult Caucasians living in Nashville, Tennessee made up all of the donors. Study-level results: Only blood was sampled, and tissue TCR repertoires likely differ from blood ones.

The clonotype was recovered from a woman aged 40 to 50 in good health. Some clones in this sample may be carry-over from other donors' samples. Input material: PBMCs.

CDR3 loop: CSGLTGGEDEKLFF. DNA for the CDR3: TGCAGCGGCCTTACAGGGGGCGAAGATGAAAAACTGTTTTTT. V usage is TRBV29-1 and J usage is TRBJ1-4; the match to TRBD1 covers 9 bases. The J segment lost 6 bases and the V segment lost 7 bases, leaving 9 bases of the junction unmatched. The CDR3 sequence is 14 residues long. Germline assignment: CDR1 SQVTM and CDR2 ANQGSEA.